The sequence of this T cell receptor beta chain was determined in a study of identical twins. Germline V gene lookup returns CDR1 MNHEY and CDR2 SVGEGT. This CDR3 has 12 amino acids. The V and J ends lost 10 bases and 4 bases, in that order; junction bases with no gene match: 6. There are a few counts of this clonotype. A universal primer site was added by template switching, and unique molecular identifiers were carried by the cDNA. Each CDR3 protein gets one entry after TCRdb re-called the 5' RACE reads with MiXCR. The data contain nearly 900,000 distinct CDR3 sequences, approximately 13% of them singletons. This sample was shared with a second study, whose subject was yellow fever vaccine responses in identical twins.

This chain uses TRBV6-2 or TRBV6-3 with TRBJ2-7; 8 bases align to TRBD2. The sample taken for sequencing was PBMCs. The source of this sequence is a woman between 18 and 29 years old in good health. DNA of the CDR3: TGTGCCACCCGACGGGAGGGGTACGAGCAGTACTTC. Its protein is CATRREGYEQYF.